The entry below describes one TCR beta chain. As yet, its antigen is unknown. The trim removed 6 bases at V and 4 bases at J, leaving 10 bases unmatched. Germline V gene data show CDR1 as MNHNS and CDR2 as SASEGT. CDR3 size: 15 residues. This entry belongs to a study of cytomegalovirus exposure and HLA in healthy donors. Primers included in the PCR were 60 Vbeta and 13 Jbeta primers. The method was immunoSEQ multiplex PCR; TCRdb's version includes in-frame clones alone and lacks a portion of them. The data contain more than 45,000 clones, about 72% of them singletons. General study results and limits: A missense DCLRE1C variant was associated with V- and J-gene trimming of TCR beta chains in a later analysis, and an independent cohort replicated the association.

This TCR was sampled from a man aged 25-45 years in good health and CMV-seronegative. This chain links TRBV6-1 with TRBJ2-5, with TRBD2 matching over 8 bases. The material sequenced was PBMCs. The CDR3 nucleotides are TGTGCCAGCAGATCCCTAGCGGGTGCCCTAGAGACCCAGTACTTC. It specifies CASRSLAGALETQYF.